The next 18 T cell receptor beta chains were all read from a single sample in a study of technical replicates of blood from a few donors. The table came from immunoSEQ multiplex PCR; TCRdb's copy has only in-frame clones and leaves some out. The repertoire holds roughly 71,000 clones, with just under 95% as singletons. Sequencing was done on a sample of T cells isolated from PBMCs. The receptors here all came from a human donor in good health.

The rearrangement joins TRBV6-5 to TRBJ2-7, with D perhaps TRBD1 (6 bases). Germline CDR1 is MNHEY and CDR2 is SVGAGI. The ends were cut back, 2 bases at V and 4 bases at J, with 12 bases in the middle. The CDR3 covers 14 residues. The CDR3 loop is CASSYGQNLYEQYF. CDR3 in DNA: TGTGCCAGCAGTTACGGACAGAATTTATACGAGCAGTACTTC.

The V call is TRBV6-5, the J call TRBJ2-1; TRBD2 matches at 7 bases. This CDR3 has 13 amino acids. The germline V gene encodes CDR1 MNHEY and CDR2 SVGAGI. Germline trimming cut 4 bases from V and 6 bases from J; bases unmatched to any gene: 3. CDR3 amino acids: CASSSREFNEQFF. The CDR3 region has the DNA TGTGCCAGCAGTTCGCGGGAGTTCAATGAGCAGTTCTTC.

The chain combines TRBV7-8 with TRBJ1-3; D gene uncertain. This CDR3 is built from 13 residues. V lost 4 bases and J 7 bases, leaving 11 bases between the germline ends. Looked up from germline, CDR1 is SGHVS and CDR2 is FQNEAQ. The CDR3, as DNA: TGTGCCAGCAGCTACCCGCCGGGGAACACCATATATTTT. Translation gives CASSYPPGNTIYF. Full variable domain (remainder filled in from reference TRBV7-8 and TRBJ1-3): GAGVSQSPRYKVAKRGQDVALRCDPISGHVSLFWYQQALGQGPEFLTYFQNEAQLDKSGLPSDRFFAERPEGSVSTLKIQRTQQEDSAVYLCASSYPPGNTIYFGEGSWLTVV.

The chain combines TRBV2 with TRBJ2-5; a weak D match, TRBD1 (6 bases). Looked up from germline, CDR1 is SNHLY and CDR2 is FYNNEI. V was trimmed by 7 bases and J by 3 bases, leaving 12 bases between them. The length of the CDR3 is 13 residues. The CDR3 DNA reads TGTGCCAGCACCGAACCAGGGGAAGAGACCCAGTACTTC. This translates into CASTEPGEETQYF.

The chain is built from TRBV12-1 and TRBJ2-7; the table assigns TRBD2, which was not confirmed against the DNA. TRBV12-1 is a recognized pseudogene. The CDR3 has 18 amino acids. CDR3 loop: CASSLLFLSKAESYEQYF. Here the CDR3 DNA reads TGTGCCAGCAGCTTACTCTTCCTCAGCAAAGCGGAGTCCTACGAGCAGTACTTC.

This clone was detected once. This chain connects TRBV18 to TRBJ1-3, with a tentative D call TRBD1 (6 bases). Germline lookup yields CDR1 KGHSH and CDR2 LQKENI. The CDR3 consists of 16 residues. V was pared by 0 bases and J by 2 bases, with 11 bases between. For the CDR3, the DNA is TGTGCCAGCTCACCACCTTTCGGGGGGCCTGGAAACACCATATATTTT. Translation: CASSPPFGGPGNTIYF. The full variable domain, with the rest looked up from reference TRBV18 and TRBJ1-3, is NAGVMQNPRHLVRRRGQEARLRCSPMKGHSHVYWYRQLPEEGLKFMVYLQKENIIDESGMPKERFSAEFPKEGPSILRIQQVVRGDSAAYFCASSPPFGGPGNTIYFGEGSWLTVV.

This chain links TRBV5-1 with TRBJ1-1; 7 bases match TRBD1. Germline V gene lookup returns CDR1 SGHRS and CDR2 YFSETQ. V lost 0 bases to trimming and J lost 1 base; unmatched junction nucleotides: 3. There are 15 residues in the CDR3. CDR3 in DNA: TGCGCCAGCAGCTTGGGTCCAGGGGGGAACACTGAAGCTTTCTTT. This sequence encodes CASSLGPGGNTEAFF.

The chain couples TRBV19 to TRBJ2-2; TRBD1 aligns across 8 bases. The CDR3 is 14 amino acids. From germline, CDR1 is LNHDA and CDR2 SQIVND (reference sequence). V gave up 4 bases and J gave up 6 bases; unmatched junction bases: 4. DNA of the CDR3: TGTGCCAGTAGTAGGACAGGGTGGTCCGGGGAGCTGTTTTTT. Its protein product is CASSRTGWSGELFF.

This rearrangement joins TRBV28 to TRBJ1-2; D is unresolved. Trimming took 6 bases from V and 0 from J, leaving 17 bases between them. The CDR3 sequence is 16 residues long. Looked up from germline, CDR1 is MDHEN and CDR2 is SYDVKM. The CDR3 coding sequence is TGTGCCAGCAGAACTGGAAAGGTGGGAGCTAACTATGGCTACACCTTC. Translation: CASRTGKVGANYGYTF.

This chain links TRBV29-1 with TRBJ2-5; 8 nucleotides align to TRBD2. This CDR3 is 12 amino acids long. Per the germline V gene, CDR1 is SQVTM and CDR2 is ANQGSEA. Trimming removed 8 bases from V and 5 bases from J; junction bases left unmatched: 7. In DNA, the CDR3 is TGCAGCTTCAGGCGGGGGGTTGAGACCCAGTACTTC. It is translated as CSFRRGVETQYF.

The genes are TRBV19 and TRBJ2-7; TRBD1 aligns across 10 bases. The CDR3 sequence is 14 residues long. With V trimmed by 5 bases and J by 5 bases, 6 bases remained unmatched. Germline lookup yields CDR1 LNHDA and CDR2 SQIVND (reference sequence). The CDR3, as DNA: TGTGCCAGTAGTCCGGGACAGGGGAGCCACGAGCAGTACTTC. This encodes CASSPGQGSHEQYF.

J is TRBJ1-1 and V is TRBV5-1; possibly TRBD1 for D (5 bases). Looked up from germline, CDR1 is SGHRS and CDR2 is YFSETQ. Trimming cost V 6 bases and J 10 bases, with 19 bases left between them. The CDR3 spans 13 residues. The CDR3 is CASTAGGMGGAFF. The CDR3, as DNA: TGCGCCAGCACCGCTGGGGGGATGGGGGGAGCTTTCTTT.

The V call is TRBV6-6, the J call TRBJ2-7; tentative D call: TRBD2 (5 bases). CDR1 is MNHNY and CDR2 is SVGAGI in the germline V gene (reference sequence). Trimming shortened V by 8 bases and J by 7 bases, and 24 bases separated the two germline ends. The length of the CDR3 is 15 residues. The CDR3 protein is CASGPVEGGSGEQYF. DNA of the CDR3: TGTGCCAGCGGGCCTGTCGAAGGCGGGTCCGGGGAGCAGTACTTC.

The gene calls are TRBV6-5 and TRBJ2-7, with a weak D call TRBD1 (6 bases). The CDR3 totals 14 residues. V shed 2 bases and J shed 1 base, with 9 bases lying between them. Looked up from germline, CDR1 is MNHEY and CDR2 is SVGAGI. CDR3 loop: CASSYSQGSYEQYF. DNA of the CDR3: TGTGCCAGCAGTTACAGTCAGGGGTCCTACGAGCAGTACTTC.

V and J are TRBV28 and TRBJ1-5; weak D call: TRBD1 (6 bases). The CDR3 totals 13 residues. V was pared by 7 bases and J by 4 bases, with 11 bases between. Germline assignment: CDR1 MDHEN and CDR2 SYDVKM. CDR3 DNA: TGTGCCAGCACGGGGGGCGTGAATCAGCCCCAGCATTTT. This encodes CASTGGVNQPQHF.

The rearrangement uses TRBV27 and TRBJ2-1, with D possibly being TRBD2 (6 bases). Germline V CDR1 and CDR2: MNHEY, SMNVEV (reference sequence). The germline V and J ends were trimmed by 8 bases and 13 bases, with 21 bases remaining between them. This CDR3 is 13 amino acids long. CDR3 residues: CASAASRSSGQFF. The CDR3 coding sequence is TGTGCCAGCGCCGCAAGTCGTAGTAGCGGTCAGTTCTTC.

The V call is TRBV28, the J call TRBJ1-4; weak D call: TRBD1 (6 bases). V lost 10 bases, J lost 6 bases, and 15 bases lay in between. The V gene's germline CDR1 is MDHEN and CDR2 SYDVKM. The CDR3 is 13 amino acids. This CDR3 reads CATHREEYEKLFF. The CDR3 DNA reads as TGTGCCACTCACAGGGAAGAATATGAAAAACTGTTTTTT.

The chain carries TRBV11-2 and TRBJ2-3, with D possibly matching TRBD1 (6 bases). Germline-derived CDR1 and CDR2 are SGHAT and FQNNGV. Trimming shortened V by 6 bases and J by 3 bases, and 16 bases separated the two germline ends. This CDR3 region has 15 residues. The CDR3 is CASSGARGSTDTQYF. The CDR3 bases are TGTGCCAGCAGTGGGGCCAGGGGAAGTACAGATACGCAGTATTTT.